The clone carrying this T cell receptor beta chain was detected only a few times. No antigen is known for it. Uncontrolled infections, other autoimmune diseases, pregnancy or lactation barred patients from enrollment. Diagnosis was based on clinical symptoms, serum thyroxine, TRAb, thyroid ultrasound and orbital computed tomography. PBMCs were obtained from 10 ml of fresh peripheral blood. This entry comes from a study of Graves' ophthalmopathy and Graves' hyperthyroidism. The study, taken as a whole, reports: Blood also held most thyroid clonotypes expanded above 0.001 frequency.

Transcripts of RNA were the source for amplifying TCR beta CDR3 regions. HTBI primers served in a first-round RT-PCR, which a second-round multiplex PCR followed. TCRdb independently ran MiXCR on the multiplex PCR reads; one entry per CDR3 protein. The table records approximately 50,000 distinct CDR3 sequences, around 45% of them present only once. Sequencing was carried out using peripheral blood. The sequence was collected from an adult man with Graves' ophthalmopathy.

CDR3 in amino acids: CSATSGRVNTEAFF. CDR3 DNA sequence: TGCAGTGCTACCTCAGGGCGGGTGAACACTGAAGCTTTCTTT. The chain combines TRBV20-1 with TRBJ1-1; tentatively, D is TRBD1 (5 bases). Deletions cut 4 bases from V and 0 bases from J, with 12 bases between. The CDR3 runs 14 residues. Germline CDR1 is DFQATT and CDR2 is SNEGSKA (reference sequence).